A selection of T cell receptor beta chains follows, all from one sample in a study of T cells in Graves' hyperthyroidism and ophthalmopathy. TCRdb itself ran the multiplex PCR reads through MiXCR, one entry per CDR3 protein. The sample lists 300,000 to 400,000 distinct CDR3 sequences; over 10% were seen once. The sample was blood. These TCRs come from a woman between 18 and 30 years old with Graves' hyperthyroidism. CDR3s include the opening cysteine and the closing phenylalanine or tryptophan. Fields, in order: D gene, J gene, V gene, clone size, CDR3 protein, CDR3 DNA. A D gene is named only where the DNA matches it firmly. Clone sizes are given selectively: once, few, many, or a class where the clone is expanded.

d_gene: TRBD2; j_gene: TRBJ2-1; v_gene: TRBV5-5; abundance: once; CDR3aa: CASSSGLAPNEQFF; CDR3nt: TGTGCCAGCAGTTCCGGACTAGCGCCGAATGAGCAGTTCTTC
d_gene: -; j_gene: TRBJ2-7; v_gene: TRBV9; abundance: -; CDR3aa: CASSPNPFSYEQYF; CDR3nt: TGTGCCTCATCCCCGAACCCTTTCTCCTACGAGCAGTACTTC
d_gene: -; j_gene: TRBJ2-5; v_gene: TRBV20-1; abundance: -; CDR3aa: CSARWYQETQYF; CDR3nt: TGCAGTGCCCGTTGGTACCAAGAGACCCAGTACTTC
d_gene: -; j_gene: TRBJ1-1; v_gene: TRBV7-9; abundance: few; CDR3aa: CASSLSHGTEAFF; CDR3nt: TGTGCCAGCAGCTTAAGTCACGGCACTGAAGCTTTCTTT
d_gene: -; j_gene: TRBJ1-1; v_gene: TRBV5-5; abundance: -; CDR3aa: CASNVQRLNTEAFF; CDR3nt: TGTGCCAGCAACGTCCAACGACTGAACACTGAAGCTTTCTTT
d_gene: TRBD2; j_gene: TRBJ2-5; v_gene: TRBV20-1; abundance: many; CDR3aa: CSALTGTTQETQYF; CDR3nt: TGCAGTGCTTTAACCGGGACTACCCAAGAGACCCAGTACTTC
d_gene: -; j_gene: TRBJ1-1; v_gene: TRBV4-2; abundance: -; CDR3aa: CASSQAPGGGTEAFF; CDR3nt: TGTGCCAGCAGCCAAGCGCCGGGGGGCGGGACTGAAGCTTTCTTT
d_gene: -; j_gene: TRBJ2-5; v_gene: TRBV7-2; abundance: many; CDR3aa: CASSRDQQETQYF; CDR3nt: TGTGCCAGCAGCAGAGACCAACAAGAGACCCAGTACTTC
d_gene: -; j_gene: TRBJ2-1; v_gene: TRBV11-2; abundance: -; CDR3aa: CASSLLAGGGYLNEQFF; CDR3nt: TGTGCCAGCAGCTTATTGGCAGGGGGGGGATATTTGAATGAGCAGTTCTTC
d_gene: TRBD1; j_gene: TRBJ2-7; v_gene: TRBV6-2/TRBV6-3; abundance: many; CDR3aa: CASRPDRGLGEQYF; CDR3nt: TGTGCCAGCAGACCCGACAGGGGGCTTGGAGAGCAGTACTTC
d_gene: TRBD2; j_gene: TRBJ2-1; v_gene: TRBV20-1; abundance: -; CDR3aa: CSASFSGGTNEQFF; CDR3nt: TGCAGTGCTAGTTTTAGCGGGGGGACCAATGAGCAGTTCTTC
d_gene: TRBD2; j_gene: TRBJ2-1; v_gene: TRBV3-1; abundance: many; CDR3aa: CASSLEPLAVIGNEQFF; CDR3nt: TGTGCCAGCAGCCTTGAACCACTAGCGGTCATCGGGAATGAGCAGTTCTTC
d_gene: -; j_gene: TRBJ2-1; v_gene: TRBV7-8; abundance: many; CDR3aa: CASGLGDLSYNEQFF; CDR3nt: TGTGCCAGCGGCCTCGGGGATCTCTCCTACAATGAGCAGTTCTTC
d_gene: -; j_gene: TRBJ1-1; v_gene: TRBV6-1; abundance: many; CDR3aa: CASKPQMNTEAFF; CDR3nt: TGTGCCAGCAAGCCACAGATGAACACTGAAGCTTTCTTT
d_gene: TRBD1; j_gene: TRBJ2-5; v_gene: TRBV24-1; abundance: many; CDR3aa: CATSDLSRGRGETQYF; CDR3nt: TGTGCCACCAGTGACCTTTCCAGGGGGCGCGGAGAGACCCAGTACTTC
d_gene: -; j_gene: TRBJ2-4; v_gene: TRBV6-2/TRBV6-3; abundance: few; CDR3aa: CASSYFTRGLAKNIQYF; CDR3nt: TGTGCCAGCAGTTACTTTACCAGGGGTCTAGCCAAAAACATTCAGTACTTC
d_gene: -; j_gene: TRBJ2-7; v_gene: TRBV20-1; abundance: -; CDR3aa: CSAAAIYSYEQYF; CDR3nt: TGCAGTGCCGCCGCCATTTACTCCTACGAGCAGTACTTC
d_gene: -; j_gene: TRBJ1-5; v_gene: TRBV6-5; abundance: -; CDR3aa: CASSYPSRDKGSHNQPQHF; CDR3nt: TGTGCCAGCAGTTACCCGAGCAGGGACAAAGGATCCCACAATCAGCCCCAGCATTTT
d_gene: TRBD2; j_gene: TRBJ2-3; v_gene: TRBV28; abundance: few; CDR3aa: CASKAGGVDTQYF; CDR3nt: TGTGCCAGCAAAGCGGGAGGAGTTGATACGCAGTATTTT
d_gene: TRBD1; j_gene: TRBJ1-1; v_gene: TRBV5-6; abundance: few; CDR3aa: CASSFEQGKPITEAFF; CDR3nt: TGTGCCAGCAGCTTTGAACAGGGGAAACCAATCACTGAAGCTTTCTTT
d_gene: -; j_gene: TRBJ1-3; v_gene: TRBV20-1; abundance: -; CDR3aa: CSARPDYSGNTIYF; CDR3nt: TGCAGTGCTAGGCCGGATTACTCTGGAAACACCATATATTTT
d_gene: -; j_gene: TRBJ2-3; v_gene: TRBV7-3; abundance: many; CDR3aa: CASSLRGLSADTQYF; CDR3nt: TGTGCCAGCAGCTTAAGAGGACTATCCGCAGATACGCAGTATTTT
d_gene: -; j_gene: TRBJ1-1; v_gene: TRBV5-1; abundance: many; CDR3aa: CASSSWQGRNTEAFF; CDR3nt: TGCGCCAGCAGCTCCTGGCAGGGCCGGAACACTGAAGCTTTCTTT